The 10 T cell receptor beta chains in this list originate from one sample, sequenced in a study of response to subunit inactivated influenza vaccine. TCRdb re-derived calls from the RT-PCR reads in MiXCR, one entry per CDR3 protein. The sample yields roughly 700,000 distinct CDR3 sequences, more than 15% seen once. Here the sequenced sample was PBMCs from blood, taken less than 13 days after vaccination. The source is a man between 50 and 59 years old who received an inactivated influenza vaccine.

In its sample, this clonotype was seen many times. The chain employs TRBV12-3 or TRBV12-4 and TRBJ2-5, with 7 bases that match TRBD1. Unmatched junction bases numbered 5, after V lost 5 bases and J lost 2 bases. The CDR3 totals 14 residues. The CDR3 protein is CASSRQGLQETQYF. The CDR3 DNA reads TGTGCCAGCAGTCGACAGGGTTTGCAAGAGACCCAGTACTTC.

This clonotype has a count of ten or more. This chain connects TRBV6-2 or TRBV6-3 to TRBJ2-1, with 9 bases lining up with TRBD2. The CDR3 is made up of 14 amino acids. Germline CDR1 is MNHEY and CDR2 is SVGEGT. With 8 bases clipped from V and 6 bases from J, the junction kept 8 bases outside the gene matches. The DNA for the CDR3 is TGTGCCAGCCGAATAGCGGGAGCTCGCAATGAGCAGTTCTTC. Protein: CASRIAGARNEQFF.

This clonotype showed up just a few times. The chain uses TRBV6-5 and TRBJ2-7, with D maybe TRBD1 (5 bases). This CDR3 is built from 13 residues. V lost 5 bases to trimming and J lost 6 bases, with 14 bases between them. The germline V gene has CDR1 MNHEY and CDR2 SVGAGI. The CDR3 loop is CASSTAQGLEQYF. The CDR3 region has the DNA TGTGCCAGCAGTACTGCTCAGGGCCTCGAGCAGTACTTC.

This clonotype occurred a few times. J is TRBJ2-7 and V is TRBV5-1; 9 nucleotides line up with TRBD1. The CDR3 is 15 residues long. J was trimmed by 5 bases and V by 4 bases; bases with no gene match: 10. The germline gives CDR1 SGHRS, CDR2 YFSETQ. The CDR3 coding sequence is TGCGCCAGCAGCATTCAGGGGACAGGGTTGCACGAGCAGTACTTC. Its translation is CASSIQGTGLHEQYF.

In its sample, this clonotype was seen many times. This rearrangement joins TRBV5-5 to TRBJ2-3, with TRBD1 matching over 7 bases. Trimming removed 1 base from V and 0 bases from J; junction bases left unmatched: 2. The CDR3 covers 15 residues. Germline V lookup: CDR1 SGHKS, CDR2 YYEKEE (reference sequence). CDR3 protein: CASSLSTGSTDTQYF. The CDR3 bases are TGTGCCAGCAGCTTGTCGACAGGGAGCACAGATACGCAGTATTTT.

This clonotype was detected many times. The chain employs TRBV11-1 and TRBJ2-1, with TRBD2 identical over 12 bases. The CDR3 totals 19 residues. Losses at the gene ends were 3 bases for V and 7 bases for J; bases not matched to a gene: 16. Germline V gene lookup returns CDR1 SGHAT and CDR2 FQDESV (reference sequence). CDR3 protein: CASSLSASGRVRTRNEQFF. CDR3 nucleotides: TGTGCCAGCAGCTTGTCGGCTAGCGGGAGGGTTCGTACTAGAAATGAGCAGTTCTTC.

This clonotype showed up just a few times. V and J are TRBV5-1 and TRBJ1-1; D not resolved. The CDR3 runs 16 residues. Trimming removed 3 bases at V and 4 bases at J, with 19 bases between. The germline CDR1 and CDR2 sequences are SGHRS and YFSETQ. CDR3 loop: CASSSPGGRLSTEAFF. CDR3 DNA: TGCGCCAGCAGCTCCCCCGGAGGCAGGCTGTCCACTGAAGCTTTCTTT. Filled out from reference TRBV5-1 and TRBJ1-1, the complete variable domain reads KAGVTQTPRYLIKTRGQQVTLSCSPISGHRSVSWYQQTPGQGLQFLFEYFSETQRNKGNFPGRFSGRQFSNSRSEMNVSTLELGDSALYLCASSSPGGRLSTEAFFGQGTRLTVV.

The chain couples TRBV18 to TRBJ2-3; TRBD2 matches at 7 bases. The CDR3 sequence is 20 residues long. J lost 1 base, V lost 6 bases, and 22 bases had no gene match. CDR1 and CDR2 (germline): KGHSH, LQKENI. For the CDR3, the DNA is TGTGCCAGCTCCCGGAGTCGAGGGGAGGGACTAAGCCGACGCACAGATACGCAGTATTTT. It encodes CASSRSRGEGLSRRTDTQYF.

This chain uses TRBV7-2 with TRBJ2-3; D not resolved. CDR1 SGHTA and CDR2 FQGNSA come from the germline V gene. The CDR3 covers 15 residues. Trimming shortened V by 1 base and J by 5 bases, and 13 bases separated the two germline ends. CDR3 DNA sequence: TGTGCCAGCAGCTTAGTCTGGGGTGGTGGAGATACGCAGTATTTT. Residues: CASSLVWGGGDTQYF.

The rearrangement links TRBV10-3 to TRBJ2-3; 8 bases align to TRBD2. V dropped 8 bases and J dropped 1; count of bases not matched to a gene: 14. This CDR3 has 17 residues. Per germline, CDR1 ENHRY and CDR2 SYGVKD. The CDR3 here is CAIQGGSGVSGTDTQYF. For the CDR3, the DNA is TGTGCCATCCAAGGCGGTAGCGGGGTGTCTGGCACAGATACGCAGTATTTT.